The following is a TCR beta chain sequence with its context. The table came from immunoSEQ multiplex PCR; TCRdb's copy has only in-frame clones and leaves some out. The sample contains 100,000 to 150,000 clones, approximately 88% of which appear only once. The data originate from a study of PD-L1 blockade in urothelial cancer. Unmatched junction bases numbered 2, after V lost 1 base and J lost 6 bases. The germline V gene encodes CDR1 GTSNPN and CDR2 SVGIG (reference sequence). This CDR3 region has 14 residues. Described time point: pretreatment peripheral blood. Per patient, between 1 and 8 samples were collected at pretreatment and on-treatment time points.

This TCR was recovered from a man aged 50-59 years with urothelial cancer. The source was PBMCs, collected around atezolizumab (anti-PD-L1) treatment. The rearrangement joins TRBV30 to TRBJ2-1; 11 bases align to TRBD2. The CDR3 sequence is CAWSAGLAGNEQFF. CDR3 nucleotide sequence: TGTGCCTGGAGTGCTGGACTAGCGGGCAATGAGCAGTTCTTC.